A selection of T cell receptor beta chains follows, all from one sample in a study of blood T cell repertoires in COVID-19. Measured with immunoSEQ multiplex PCR; TCRdb has only the in-frame clones, and not every one. The table lists some 290,000 clones, 85% to 90% of them singletons. Sequenced: peripheral blood. These receptors were taken from a woman between 25 and 40 years old with COVID-19, enrolled during active disease. Each CDR3 is given with its conserved first and last residue. D genes are given only for firm matches. Clone size is given for some rows only: seen once, a few or many times, or a class if the clone is expanded.

v_call	clone_size	d_call	j_call	cdr3_aa	cdr3_nt
TRBV18	-	TRBD1	TRBJ1-3	CASSPLIGGGLGNTIYF	TGTGCCAGCTCACCATTAATTGGAGGGGGCCTTGGAAACACCATATATTTT
TRBV6-5	-	-	TRBJ1-5	CASSYAGDQPQHF	TGTGCCAGCAGTTACGCAGGGGACCAGCCCCAGCATTTT
TRBV6-5	-	TRBD1	TRBJ2-7	CASSYYPNRGNYEQYF	TGTGCCAGCAGTTACTACCCCAACAGGGGGAACTACGAGCAGTACTTC
TRBV30	few	-	TRBJ2-3	CAWETRGRSDTQYF	TGTGCCTGGGAGACCAGGGGCAGGTCAGATACGCAGTATTTT
TRBV9	once	TRBD2	TRBJ2-4	CASSPWTSPRQHIQYF	TGTGCCAGCAGCCCATGGACTAGTCCCCGACAGCACATTCAGTACTTC
TRBV4-1	few	-	TRBJ2-2	CASVGETNTGELFF	TGCGCCAGCGTTGGGGAGACGAACACCGGGGAGCTGTTTTTT
TRBV4-2	-	TRBD2	TRBJ2-3	CASSPGLAGGPTDTQYF	TGTGCCAGCAGCCCGGGACTAGCGGGGGGCCCCACAGATACGCAGTATTTT
TRBV5-1	-	-	TRBJ1-4	CASSLTGQPSDEKLFF	TGCGCCAGCAGCCTGACGGGACAACCTTCGGATGAAAAACTGTTTTTT
TRBV29-1	-	-	TRBJ2-1	CSVRPGGEQFF	TGCAGCGTTCGCCCCGGGGGAGAGCAGTTCTTC
TRBV7-2	-	-	TRBJ2-3	CASSLGWTSTDTQYF	TGTGCCAGCAGCTTAGGGTGGACTAGCACAGATACGCAGTATTTT
TRBV5-1	-	-	TRBJ2-3	CASFSGPTDTQYF	TGCGCCAGCTTTAGCGGTCCCACAGATACGCAGTATTTT
TRBV3-1/TRBV3-2	-	TRBD1	TRBJ1-1	CASSRGTGGRSIAFF	TGTGCCAGCAGCCGCGGGACAGGGGGCAGATCGATCGCTTTCTTT
TRBV5-1	-	-	TRBJ2-3	CASSFDTRSTDTQYF	TGCGCCAGCAGCTTCGACACTAGGAGCACAGATACGCAGTATTTT
TRBV7-6	-	TRBD1	TRBJ2-7	CASSLAGQGLYEQYF	TGTGCCAGCAGCTTAGCGGGACAGGGATTGTACGAGCAGTACTTC
TRBV19	-	TRBD1	TRBJ1-6	CASSIVAGGNSPLHF	TGTGCCAGTAGTATAGTAGCAGGGGGCAATTCACCCCTCCACTTT
TRBV2	few	TRBD1	TRBJ2-3	CASSGPGRGRDTQYF	TGTGCCAGCAGTGGTCCCGGCAGGGGGAGAGATACGCAGTATTTT
TRBV11-2	few	-	TRBJ2-5	CASRTGLKETQYF	TGTGCCAGCAGAACAGGATTAAAAGAGACCCAGTACTTC
TRBV27	-	TRBD2	TRBJ2-7	CASSLSGVTYEQYF	TGTGCCAGCAGTCTAAGCGGGGTAACCTACGAGCAGTACTTC
TRBV2	-	TRBD2	TRBJ2-1	CASSSLAGGLEQFF	TGTGCCAGCAGTTCTCTAGCGGGGGGGCTGGAGCAGTTCTTC
TRBV20-1	once	-	TRBJ1-2	CSAFSGDGYTF	TGCAGTGCTTTCTCAGGGGATGGCTACACCTTC